This T cell receptor beta chain was observed in a study of beta chain features in type 1 diabetes. Each population that was sorted was more than 98% pure. V shed 4 bases, J shed 7 bases, and the junction held 12 bases outside the gene matches. This CDR3 contains 15 residues. Germline V CDR1 and CDR2: LGHNA, YNFKEQ. Investigators reverse transcribed all isolated RNA, so they sequenced expressed TCRB transcripts. Sequencing was performed with immunoSEQ multiplex PCR; in TCRdb, only in-frame clones are kept and a portion is missing. The sample lists roughly 610,000 clones, around a sixth occurring once. This clone was detected only a few times.

The TCR sequence derives from a man between 18 and 29 years old in good health. The sequencing input was naive CD4+ T cells from blood. J is TRBJ1-2 and V is TRBV4-2; 7 bases map to TRBD1. The CDR3 sequence is CASSLRPEDRAGYTF. CDR3 nucleotides: TGTGCCAGCAGCCTAAGGCCAGAAGACAGGGCTGGCTACACCTTC.